This T cell receptor beta chain was identified during a study of chemoradiotherapy in HPV16-positive cancers. Study-level background: Candidate HPV-specific T-cell clones and common TCR motifs came from functional assays in a couple of HPV16-positive patients.

Repertoires were sampled repeatedly during chemoradiotherapy. Study-level findings and limits: During treatment, candidate HPV-specific clones and E7-related motifs expanded in tumor.

Trimming pared 3 bases from V and 1 base from J, leaving 15 bases between. This CDR3 spans 16 amino acids. Germline lookup yields CDR1 MNHNS and CDR2 SASEGT. Remarks on this clone: Its antigen remains unknown.

Sequencing was performed with immunoSEQ multiplex PCR; in TCRdb, only in-frame clones are kept and a portion is missing. The repertoire holds about 7,900 clones, with 85% to 90% as singletons. The J gene is TRBJ1-1, the V gene TRBV6-1, with a weak D call TRBD1 (6 bases). This material consisted of blood, taken from a patient who underwent chemoradiotherapy. This TCR derives from a human donor with HPV-associated anogenital cancer. The DNA for the CDR3 is TGTGCCAGCAGTGAGAGGGGGGGACTAACGAACACTGAAGCTTTCTTT. Its translation: CASSERGGLTNTEAFF.